A single sample is the source of the 3 T cell receptor beta chains below, sequenced in a study of CD4+ T cells in melanoma. Profiling relied on immunoSEQ multiplex PCR, and the TCRdb table lists in-frame clones only, not all of them. This repertoire shows about 140,000 clones, 92% found once; its top ten account for roughly 1.4%. The receptors here all came from a human donor with melanoma.

V gene TRBV2 combines with J gene TRBJ1-2; D is perhaps TRBD1 (6 bases). Per the germline V gene, CDR1 is SNHLY and CDR2 is FYNNEI. The CDR3 has 14 amino acids. The V gene lost 5 bases and the J gene lost 6 bases, with 16 bases spanning the gap. The CDR3 protein is CASSYFQGIDGYTF. CDR3 in DNA: TGTGCCAGCAGTTACTTTCAGGGGATCGATGGCTACACCTTC.

The CDR3 region has the DNA TGTGCCAGCACGGATAGCACAGATACGCAGTATTTT. This codes for CASTDSTDTQYF. J is TRBJ2-3 and V is TRBV6-5; the D is unclear. The CDR3 has 12 residues. Germline V CDR1 and CDR2: MNHEY, SVGAGI. V lost 7 bases, J lost 0 bases, and 5 bases lay in between.

V and J are TRBV7-9 and TRBJ2-1, with 10 bases identical to TRBD2. Germline V CDR1 and CDR2: SEHNR, FQNEAQ (reference sequence). This CDR3 spans 15 amino acids. The trim removed 5 bases at V and 9 bases at J, leaving 10 bases unmatched. The CDR3 spells CASSGSGGAGGEQFF. CDR3 sequence (DNA): TGTGCCAGCAGCGGCAGCGGGGGGGCCGGGGGTGAGCAGTTCTTC.